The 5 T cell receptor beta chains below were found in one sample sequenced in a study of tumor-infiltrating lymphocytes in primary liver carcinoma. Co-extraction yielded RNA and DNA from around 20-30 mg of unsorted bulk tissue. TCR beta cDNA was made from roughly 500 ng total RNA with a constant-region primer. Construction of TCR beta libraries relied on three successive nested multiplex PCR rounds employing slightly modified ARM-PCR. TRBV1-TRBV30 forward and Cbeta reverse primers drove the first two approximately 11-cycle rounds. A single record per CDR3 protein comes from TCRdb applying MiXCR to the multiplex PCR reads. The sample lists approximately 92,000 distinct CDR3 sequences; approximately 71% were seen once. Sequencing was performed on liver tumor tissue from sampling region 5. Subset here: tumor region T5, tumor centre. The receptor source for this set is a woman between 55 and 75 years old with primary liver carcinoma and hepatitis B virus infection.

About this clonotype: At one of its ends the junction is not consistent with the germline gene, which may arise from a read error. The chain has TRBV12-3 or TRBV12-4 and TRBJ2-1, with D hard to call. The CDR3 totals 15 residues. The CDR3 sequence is CASSLRLEPVNEQFF. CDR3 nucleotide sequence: TGTGCCAGTAGTTTAAGGCTGGAGCCAGTGAATGAGCAGTTCTTC.

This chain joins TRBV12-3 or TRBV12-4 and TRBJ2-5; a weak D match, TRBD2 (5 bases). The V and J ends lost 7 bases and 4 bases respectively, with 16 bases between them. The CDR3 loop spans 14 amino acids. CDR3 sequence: CASNPVRTGETQYF. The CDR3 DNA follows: TGTGCCAGCAACCCAGTCCGGACTGGAGAGACCCAGTACTTC.

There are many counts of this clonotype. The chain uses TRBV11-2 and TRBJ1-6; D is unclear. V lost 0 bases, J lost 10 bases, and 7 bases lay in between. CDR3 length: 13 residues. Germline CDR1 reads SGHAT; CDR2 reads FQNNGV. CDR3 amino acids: CASSLDPGSPLHF. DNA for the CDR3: TGTGCCAGCAGCTTAGATCCGGGCTCACCCCTCCACTTT. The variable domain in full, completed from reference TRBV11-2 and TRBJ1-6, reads EAGVAQSPRYKIIEKRQSVAFWCNPISGHATLYWYQQILGQGPKLLIQFQNNGVVDDSQLPKDRFSAERLKGVDSTLKIQPAKLEDSAVYLCASSLDPGSPLHFGNGTRLTVT.

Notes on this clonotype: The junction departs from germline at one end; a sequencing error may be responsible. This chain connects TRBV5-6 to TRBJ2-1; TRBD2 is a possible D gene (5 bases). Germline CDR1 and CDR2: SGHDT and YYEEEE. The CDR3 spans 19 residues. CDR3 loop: CASSRLVRVAHSFYDEQFF. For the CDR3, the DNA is TGTGCCAGCAGCAGACTCGTGAGGGTAGCTCACTCCTTCTACGATGAGCAGTTCTTC.

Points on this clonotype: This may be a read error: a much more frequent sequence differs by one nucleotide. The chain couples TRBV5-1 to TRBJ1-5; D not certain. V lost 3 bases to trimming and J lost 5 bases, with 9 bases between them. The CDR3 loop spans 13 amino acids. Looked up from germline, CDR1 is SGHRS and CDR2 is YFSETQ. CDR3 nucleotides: TGCGCCAGCAGCTCTGGGTGGGATCAGCCCCAGCATTTT. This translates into CASSSGWDQPQHF.